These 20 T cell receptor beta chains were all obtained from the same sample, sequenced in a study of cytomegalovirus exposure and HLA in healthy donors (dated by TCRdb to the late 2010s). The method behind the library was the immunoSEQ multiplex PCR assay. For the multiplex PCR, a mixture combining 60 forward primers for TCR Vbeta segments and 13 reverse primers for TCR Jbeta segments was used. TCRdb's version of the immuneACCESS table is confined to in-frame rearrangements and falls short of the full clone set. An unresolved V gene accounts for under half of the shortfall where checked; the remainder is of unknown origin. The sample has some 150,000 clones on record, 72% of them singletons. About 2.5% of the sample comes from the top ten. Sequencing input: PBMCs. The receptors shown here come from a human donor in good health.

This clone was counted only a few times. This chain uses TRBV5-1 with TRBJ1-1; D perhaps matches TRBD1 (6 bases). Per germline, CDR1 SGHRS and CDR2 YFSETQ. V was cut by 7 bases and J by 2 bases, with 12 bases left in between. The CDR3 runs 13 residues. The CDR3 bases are TGCGCCAGCGGGGAGGGGGGCAACACTGAAGCTTTCTTT. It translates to CASGEGGNTEAFF.

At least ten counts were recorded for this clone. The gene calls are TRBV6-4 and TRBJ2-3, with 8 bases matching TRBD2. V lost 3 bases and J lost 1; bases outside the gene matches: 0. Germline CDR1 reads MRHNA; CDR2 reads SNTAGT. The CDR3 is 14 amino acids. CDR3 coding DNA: TGTGCCAGCAGTGAAGCGGGGGGCACAGATACGCAGTATTTT. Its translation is CASSEAGGTDTQYF.

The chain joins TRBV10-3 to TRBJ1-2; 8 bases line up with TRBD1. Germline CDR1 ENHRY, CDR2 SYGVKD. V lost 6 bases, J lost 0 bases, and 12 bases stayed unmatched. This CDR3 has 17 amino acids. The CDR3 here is CAIRVVSGGPSNYGYTF. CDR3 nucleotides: TGTGCCATCAGAGTCGTGTCAGGGGGCCCCTCTAACTATGGCTACACCTTC.

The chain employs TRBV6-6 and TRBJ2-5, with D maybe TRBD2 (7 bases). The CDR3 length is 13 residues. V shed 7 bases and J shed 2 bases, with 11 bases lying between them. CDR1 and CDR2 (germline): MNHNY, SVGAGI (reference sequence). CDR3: CASTGGRQETQYF. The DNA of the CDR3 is TGTGCCAGCACCGGGGGGCGTCAAGAGACCCAGTACTTC.

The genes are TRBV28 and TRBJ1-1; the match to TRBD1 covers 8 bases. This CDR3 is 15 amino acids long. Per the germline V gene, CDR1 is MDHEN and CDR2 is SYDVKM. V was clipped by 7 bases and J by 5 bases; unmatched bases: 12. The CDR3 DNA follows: TGTGCCAGCACCATTACTCGGCAGGGGGCTACTGAAGCTTTCTTT. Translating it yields CASTITRQGATEAFF.

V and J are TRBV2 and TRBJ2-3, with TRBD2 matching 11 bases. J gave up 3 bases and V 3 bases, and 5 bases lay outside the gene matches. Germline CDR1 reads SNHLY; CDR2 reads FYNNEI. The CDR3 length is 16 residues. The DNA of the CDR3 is TGTGCCAGCAGTGATGGTAGCGGGGGGGTAACAGATACGCAGTATTTT. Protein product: CASSDGSGGVTDTQYF.

For the CDR3, the DNA is TGTGCCAGTAGTATCCTCACAGGGCTTAACAATGAGCAGTTCTTC. This gives the protein CASSILTGLNNEQFF. The chain recombines TRBV19 with TRBJ2-1; possible D gene TRBD1, 6 bases. The CDR3 runs to 15 residues. Germline assignment: CDR1 LNHDA and CDR2 SQIVND (reference sequence). Trimming removed 3 bases at V and 5 bases at J, with 14 bases between.

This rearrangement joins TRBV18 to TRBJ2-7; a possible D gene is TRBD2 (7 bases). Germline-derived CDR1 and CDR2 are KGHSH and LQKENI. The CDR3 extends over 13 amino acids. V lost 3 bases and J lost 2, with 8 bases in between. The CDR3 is CASSPGGPYEQYF. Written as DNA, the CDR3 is TGTGCCAGCTCACCCGGGGGGCCCTACGAGCAGTACTTC.

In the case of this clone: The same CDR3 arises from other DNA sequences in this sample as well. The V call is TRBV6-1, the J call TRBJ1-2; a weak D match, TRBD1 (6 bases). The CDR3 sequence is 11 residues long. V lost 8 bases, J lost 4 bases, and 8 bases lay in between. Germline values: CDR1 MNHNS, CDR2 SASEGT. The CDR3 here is CASRDTYGYTF. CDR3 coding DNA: TGTGCCAGCCGGGACACCTATGGCTACACCTTC.

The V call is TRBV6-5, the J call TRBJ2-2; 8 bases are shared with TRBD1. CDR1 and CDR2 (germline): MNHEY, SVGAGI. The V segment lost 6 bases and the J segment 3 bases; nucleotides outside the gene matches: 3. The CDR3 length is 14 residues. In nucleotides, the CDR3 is TGTGCCAGCAGAACGGGACAGGACACCGGGGAGCTGTTTTTT. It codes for CASRTGQDTGELFF.

In nucleotides, the CDR3 is TGTGCCAGCAGCCCCTTAGACAGGGGAGACCACGAGCAGTACTTC. Residues: CASSPLDRGDHEQYF. The rearrangement links TRBV7-9 to TRBJ2-7; 8 bases map to TRBD1. Germline lookup yields CDR1 SEHNR and CDR2 FQNEAQ (reference sequence). Trimming took 5 bases from V and 5 from J; bases not matched to a gene: 11. The CDR3 is 15 amino acids.

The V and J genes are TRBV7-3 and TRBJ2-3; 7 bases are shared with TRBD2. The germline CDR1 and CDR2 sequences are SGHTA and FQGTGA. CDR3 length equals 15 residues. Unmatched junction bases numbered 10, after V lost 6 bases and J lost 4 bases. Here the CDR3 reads CASRLPGGPSDTQYF. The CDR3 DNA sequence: TGTGCCAGCAGGCTTCCGGGGGGTCCCTCAGATACGCAGTATTTT.

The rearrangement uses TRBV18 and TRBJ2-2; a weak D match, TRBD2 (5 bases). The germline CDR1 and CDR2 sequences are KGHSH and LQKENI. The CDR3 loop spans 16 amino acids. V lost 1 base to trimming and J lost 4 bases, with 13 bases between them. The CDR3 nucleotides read TGTGCCAGCTCACCACGCGGGCAGGACCTCACCGGGGAGCTGTTTTTT. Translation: CASSPRGQDLTGELFF.

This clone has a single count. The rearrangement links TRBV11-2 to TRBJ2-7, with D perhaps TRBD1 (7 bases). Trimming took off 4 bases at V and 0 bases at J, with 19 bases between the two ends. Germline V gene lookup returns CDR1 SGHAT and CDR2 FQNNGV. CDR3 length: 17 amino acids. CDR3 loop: CASSSLGGGFSSYEQYF. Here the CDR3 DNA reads TGTGCCAGCAGCTCGCTCGGAGGGGGCTTTAGCTCCTACGAGCAGTACTTC.

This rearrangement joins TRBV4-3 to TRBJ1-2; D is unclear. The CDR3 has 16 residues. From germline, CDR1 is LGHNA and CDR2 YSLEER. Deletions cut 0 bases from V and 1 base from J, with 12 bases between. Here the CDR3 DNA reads TGCGCCAGCAGCCAAGATCTAAGGAGTTTTAACTATGGCTACACCTTC. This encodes CASSQDLRSFNYGYTF.

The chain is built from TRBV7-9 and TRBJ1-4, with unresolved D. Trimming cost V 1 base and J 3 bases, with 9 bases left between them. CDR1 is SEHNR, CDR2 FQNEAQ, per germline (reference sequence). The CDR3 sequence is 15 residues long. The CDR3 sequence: CASSLEGGANEKLFF. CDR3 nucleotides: TGTGCCAGCAGCTTAGAAGGCGGGGCTAATGAAAAACTGTTTTTT.

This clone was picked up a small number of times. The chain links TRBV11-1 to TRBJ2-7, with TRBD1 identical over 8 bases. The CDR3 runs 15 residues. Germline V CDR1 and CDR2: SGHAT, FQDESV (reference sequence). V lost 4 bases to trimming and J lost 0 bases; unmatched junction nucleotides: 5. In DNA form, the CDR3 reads TGTGCCAGCAGCTGGTCCGGGACAGGCTCCTACGAGCAGTACTTC. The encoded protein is CASSWSGTGSYEQYF.

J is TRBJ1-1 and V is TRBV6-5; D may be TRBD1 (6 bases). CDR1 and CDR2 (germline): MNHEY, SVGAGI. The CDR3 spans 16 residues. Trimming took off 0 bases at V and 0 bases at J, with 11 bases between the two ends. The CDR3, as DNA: TGTGCCAGCAGTTACTCGCAGGGGACAATGAACACTGAAGCTTTCTTT. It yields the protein CASSYSQGTMNTEAFF.

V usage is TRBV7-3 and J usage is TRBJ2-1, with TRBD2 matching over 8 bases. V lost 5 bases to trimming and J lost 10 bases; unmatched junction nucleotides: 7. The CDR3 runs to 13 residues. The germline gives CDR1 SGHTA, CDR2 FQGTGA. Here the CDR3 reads CASSRTAGEEQFF. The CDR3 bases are TGTGCCAGCAGCAGAACAGCGGGGGAGGAGCAGTTCTTC.

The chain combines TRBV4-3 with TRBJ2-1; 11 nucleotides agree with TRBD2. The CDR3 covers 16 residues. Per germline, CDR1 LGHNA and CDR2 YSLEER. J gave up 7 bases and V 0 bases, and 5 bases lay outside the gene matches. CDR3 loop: CASSQDRLAGGNEQFF. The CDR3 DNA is TGCGCCAGCAGCCAAGACAGGCTAGCGGGGGGTAATGAGCAGTTCTTC.